This T cell receptor beta chain was sequenced during a study of blood T cell repertoires in COVID-19. As processed by the authors: Estimates of nucleated cell counts were drawn from the amplification of reference gene primers. Here immunoSEQ multiplex PCR was the method, and the copy in TCRdb shows in-frame clones only, minus some. The V and J calls and clone size come from that table; D and trimming were worked out from the DNA. This sample has roughly 420,000 clones; more than 75% occur once, and the top ten carry 0.97%. The CDR3 loop spans 15 amino acids. V lost 4 bases, J lost 12 bases, and 14 bases stayed unmatched. Germline V gene lookup returns CDR1 KGHDR and CDR2 SFDVKD.

The rearrangement uses TRBV24-1 and TRBJ2-1, with 7 bases fitting TRBD1. This receptor was identified in a woman in her twenties or thirties with acute COVID-19. Source material: PBMCs or T cells enriched from blood (not recorded which). Written as DNA, the CDR3 is TGTGCCACCAGTGACCCCCGGGACAGTACAATGCGGCAGTTCTTC. It translates to CATSDPRDSTMRQFF.